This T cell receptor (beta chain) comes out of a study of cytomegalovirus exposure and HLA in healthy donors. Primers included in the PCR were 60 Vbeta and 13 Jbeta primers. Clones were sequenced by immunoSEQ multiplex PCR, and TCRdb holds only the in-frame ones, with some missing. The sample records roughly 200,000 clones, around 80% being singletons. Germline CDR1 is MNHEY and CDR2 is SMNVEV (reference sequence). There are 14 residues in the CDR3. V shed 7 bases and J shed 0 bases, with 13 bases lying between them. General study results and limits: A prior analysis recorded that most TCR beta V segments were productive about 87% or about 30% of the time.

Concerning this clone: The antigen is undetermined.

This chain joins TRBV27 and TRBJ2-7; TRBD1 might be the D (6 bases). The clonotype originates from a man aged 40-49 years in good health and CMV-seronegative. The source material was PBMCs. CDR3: CASKDRISSYEQYF. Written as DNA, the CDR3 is TGTGCCAGCAAGGACAGAATAAGCTCCTACGAGCAGTACTTC.